What follows are 4 T cell receptor beta chains derived from one specimen sequenced in a study of T cells in Graves' hyperthyroidism and ophthalmopathy. RNA transcripts gave rise to amplified TCR beta CDR3 regions. Researchers ran a first-round RT-PCR on the TCR CDR3 using the HTBI primer set. TCRdb itself ran the multiplex PCR reads through MiXCR, one entry per CDR3 protein. Of around 690,000 distinct CDR3 sequences in the sample, 17% were seen once. Sequences were obtained from blood. The receptors shown here come from a man aged 50 or older with Graves' hyperthyroidism.

Ten or more counts support this clonotype. The rearrangement links TRBV6-5 to TRBJ1-2, with TRBD1 matching over 7 bases. Looked up from germline, CDR1 is MNHEY and CDR2 is SVGAGI. Trimming at V came to 0 bases and at J to 4 bases, leaving 5 bases not matched to a gene. This CDR3 is 15 amino acids long. The CDR3 sequence: CASSYSEGAAYGYTF. In nucleotides, the CDR3 is TGTGCCAGCAGTTACTCTGAGGGGGCGGCCTATGGCTACACCTTC.

This chain links TRBV5-1 with TRBJ2-3; 8 bases line up with TRBD1. There are 14 residues in the CDR3. CDR1 and CDR2 from the germline V gene are SGHRS and YFSETQ. The J segment lost 4 bases and the V segment lost 3 bases, leaving 4 bases of the junction unmatched. CDR3 DNA: TGCGCCAGCAGCTGGACAGGGTATGCAGATACGCAGTATTTT. Protein: CASSWTGYADTQYF.

This clonotype has at least ten counts. The rearrangement links TRBV6-1 to TRBJ1-1; D possibly corresponds to TRBD1 (5 bases). V dropped 6 bases and J dropped 4 bases, with 12 bases sitting between them. In germline, CDR1 is MNHNS, CDR2 SASEGT. There are 13 residues in the CDR3. The CDR3 bases are TGTGCCAGCAGCCAGGGATTGCGCACTGAAGCTTTCTTT. Protein: CASSQGLRTEAFF.

This clonotype appeared a few times. The chain joins TRBV20-1 to TRBJ2-5; 8 positions match TRBD1. Per germline, CDR1 DFQATT and CDR2 SNEGSKA (reference sequence). CDR3 length: 12 amino acids. Losses at the gene ends were 5 bases for V and 9 bases for J; bases not matched to a gene: 8. Here the CDR3 DNA reads TGCAGTGCTTGTCCGCGACAGGGGCCCCAGTACTTC. As protein: CSACPRQGPQYF.